The next 23 T cell receptor beta chains were all read from a single sample in a study of response to subunit inactivated influenza vaccine. TCRdb re-called the RT-PCR reads with MiXCR, one entry per CDR3 protein. The sample records some 300,000 distinct CDR3 sequences, 22% being singletons. The sequencing used PBMCs from blood, collected approximately 20 months after vaccination. These receptors came from a man between 50 and 70 years old who received an inactivated influenza vaccine.

This chain joins TRBV7-2 and TRBJ2-3; maybe TRBD2 (5 bases). Germline CDR1 SGHTA, CDR2 FQGNSA. This CDR3 region has 16 residues. Trimming cost V 2 bases and J 3 bases, with 15 bases left between them. The CDR3 DNA reads TGTGCCAGCAGCTTATATAGCGAGCGAGGGACAGATACGCAGTATTTT. Translating gives CASSLYSERGTDTQYF.

The chain recombines TRBV12-3 or TRBV12-4 with TRBJ1-3; D remains ambiguous. CDR3 length: 13 amino acids. V lost 6 bases, J lost 0 bases, and 6 bases lay in between. This CDR3 reads CASRESSGNTIYF. In DNA, the CDR3 is TGTGCCAGCAGAGAGAGCTCTGGAAACACCATATATTTT.

The CDR3 here is CASSSVLTGGTDTQYF. The CDR3 coding sequence is TGTGCCAGCAGCTCTGTTTTGACAGGGGGCACAGATACGCAGTATTTT. The rearrangement joins TRBV5-6 to TRBJ2-3; 8 nucleotides match TRBD1. This CDR3 contains 16 residues. V lost 3 bases, J lost 1 base, and 7 bases stayed unmatched. Germline CDR1 is SGHDT and CDR2 is YYEEEE. Full variable domain (outside the CDR3, taken from reference TRBV5-6 and TRBJ2-3): DAGVTQSPTHLIKTRGQQVTLRCSPKSGHDTVSWYQQALGQGPQFIFQYYEEEERQRGNFPDRFSGHQFPNYSSELNVNALLLGDSALYLCASSSVLTGGTDTQYFGPGTRLTVL.

This clonotype was found a few times. J is TRBJ1-1 and V is TRBV5-1; 9 nucleotides line up with TRBD1. CDR1 SGHRS and CDR2 YFSETQ come from the germline V gene. The CDR3 totals 16 residues. The ends lost 0 bases at V and 5 bases at J; junction bases unmatched: 8. The CDR3 is CASSLDTGGSGTEAFF. CDR3 bases: TGCGCCAGCAGCTTGGACACAGGGGGCTCGGGGACTGAAGCTTTCTTT.

The chain recombines TRBV2 with TRBJ1-5; tentatively, D is TRBD1 (6 bases). CDR1 SNHLY and CDR2 FYNNEI come from the germline V gene. CDR3 size: 13 residues. V was cut by 8 bases and J by 4 bases, with 12 bases left in between. DNA for the CDR3: TGTGCCAGCCGGGGGGCACTGAATCAGCCCCAGCATTTT. Its protein is CASRGALNQPQHF.

The chain has TRBV7-2 and TRBJ1-1, with a possible D match to TRBD1 (6 bases). V was cut by 6 bases and J by 0 bases, with 11 bases left in between. Germline lookup yields CDR1 SGHTA and CDR2 FQGNSA. CDR3 size: 14 residues. As DNA, the CDR3 is TGTGCCAGCAGACCTAGGGGGGTGAACACTGAAGCTTTCTTT. Translating gives CASRPRGVNTEAFF.

This clonotype came up a few times. The CDR3 DNA sequence: TGTGCCAGCTCACCGAACTTACAGGGATGGGATGGCTACACCTTC. Its translation is CASSPNLQGWDGYTF. The chain employs TRBV18 and TRBJ1-2; D might be TRBD1 (6 bases). The germline gives CDR1 KGHSH, CDR2 LQKENI. The CDR3 spans 15 residues. V was shortened by 3 bases and J by 6 bases, with 17 bases between the two germline ends.

This clonotype showed up just a few times. CDR3 amino acids: CASTPSSDFTEAFF. In nucleotides, the CDR3 is TGTGCCAGCACCCCATCCTCAGATTTTACTGAAGCTTTCTTT. The gene calls are TRBV11-2 and TRBJ1-1; no reliable D call. CDR1 and CDR2 from the germline V gene are SGHAT and FQNNGV. The CDR3 runs 14 residues. Trimming pared 7 bases from V and 5 bases from J, leaving 17 bases between.

There are a few counts of this clonotype. The chain has TRBV27 and TRBJ1-1, with 7 positions matching TRBD1. V trimming: 1 base; J trimming: 11 bases; junction bases outside the gene matches: 7. Per germline, CDR1 MNHEY and CDR2 SMNVEV (reference sequence). The CDR3 totals 13 residues. CDR3 in DNA: TGTGCCAGCAGTTTATTTGCAGGGGGAGTGGCTTTCTTT. This encodes CASSLFAGGVAFF.

This chain uses TRBV5-4 with TRBJ2-3, with D perhaps matching TRBD1 or TRBD2 (5 bases each). Trimming took 0 bases from V and 0 from J, leaving 8 bases between them. Looked up from germline, CDR1 is SGHNT and CDR2 is YYREEE (reference sequence). There are 15 residues in the CDR3. DNA for the CDR3: TGTGCCAGCAGCTTGGGATGGGGGAGCACAGATACGCAGTATTTT. This translates into CASSLGWGSTDTQYF. Complete variable domain (other parts from reference TRBV5-4 and TRBJ2-3): ETGVTQSPTHLIKTRGQQVTLRCSSQSGHNTVSWYQQALGQGPQFIFQYYREEENGRGNFPPRFSGLQFPNYSSELNVNALELDDSALYLCASSLGWGSTDTQYFGPGTRLTVL.

The sample holds many counts of this clonotype. The CDR3: CASSEQGTYNEQFF. CDR3 nucleotide sequence: TGCGCCAGCAGCGAACAGGGGACCTACAATGAGCAGTTCTTC. This rearrangement joins TRBV5-1 to TRBJ2-1; TRBD1 matches at 7 bases. V dropped 4 bases and J dropped 2; count of bases not matched to a gene: 3. From germline, CDR1 is SGHRS and CDR2 YFSETQ. The CDR3 has 14 amino acids.

The rearrangement joins TRBV4-3 to TRBJ2-3; D might be TRBD1 or TRBD2, each matching 5 bases. V was trimmed by 6 bases and J by 5 bases, leaving 12 bases between them. The CDR3 length is 13 residues. Germline loops: CDR1 LGHNA, CDR2 YSLEER. CDR3 residues: CASRLGEGDTQYF. The CDR3 DNA reads TGCGCCAGCAGACTGGGGGAAGGAGATACGCAGTATTTT.

The chain joins TRBV24-1 to TRBJ1-2, with TRBD1 matching over 7 bases. V gave up 3 bases and J gave up 4 bases; unmatched junction bases: 4. Germline CDR1 is KGHDR and CDR2 is SFDVKD. The CDR3 runs to 14 residues. This CDR3 reads CATSDVRDSYGYTF. The CDR3 DNA follows: TGTGCCACCAGTGATGTCCGGGACAGCTATGGCTACACCTTC.

In nucleotides, the CDR3 is TGCGCCAGCAGCCACGGGACAGTGAAAGAAGAGACCCAGTACTTC. It is translated as CASSHGTVKEETQYF. The V call is TRBV4-3, the J call TRBJ2-5, with TRBD1 matching 7 bases. Germline CDR1 is LGHNA and CDR2 is YSLEER. This CDR3 region has 15 residues. V lost 3 bases, J lost 3 bases, and 7 bases stayed unmatched.

Only a few counts were recorded for this clonotype. V is TRBV20-1 and J is TRBJ1-5; weak D call: TRBD1 (5 bases). This CDR3 has 15 amino acids. V dropped 3 bases and J dropped 9 bases, with 21 bases sitting between them. CDR1 and CDR2 from the germline V gene are DFQATT and SNEGSKA (reference sequence). DNA for the CDR3: TGCAGTGCTAGGGACATCGTGGGGAGGATGGCGCCCCAGCATTTT. Translated: CSARDIVGRMAPQHF.

V and J are TRBV5-5 and TRBJ1-1; D remains ambiguous. The CDR3 loop spans 13 amino acids. Germline lookup yields CDR1 SGHKS and CDR2 YYEKEE (reference sequence). With 10 bases removed from V and 1 base from J, the gap between germline ends came to 14 bases. This CDR3 is CASHTVSNTEAFF. CDR3 nucleotides: TGTGCCTCCCACACAGTCTCGAACACTGAAGCTTTCTTT.

The J gene is TRBJ2-5, the V gene TRBV2; 10 bases fit TRBD2. The CDR3 covers 14 residues. Germline CDR1 and CDR2: SNHLY and FYNNEI. The J segment lost 5 bases and the V segment lost 6 bases, leaving 6 bases of the junction unmatched. This chain's CDR3 is CASSPGTSEETQYF. The CDR3 DNA reads as TGTGCCAGCAGCCCCGGGACTAGCGAGGAGACCCAGTACTTC.

This clonotype was detected a few times. CDR3 DNA: TGTGCCATCAGTGTAGTCGACAGGGAAAGCTCCTACGAGCAGTACTTC. It translates to CAISVVDRESSYEQYF. The chain carries TRBV10-3 and TRBJ2-7; 7 nucleotides match TRBD1. The V and J ends lost 4 bases and 0 bases, in that order; junction bases with no gene match: 9. This CDR3 comprises 16 residues. The germline V gene encodes CDR1 ENHRY and CDR2 SYGVKD.

In this sample, this clonotype turned up a few times. V usage is TRBV11-2 and J usage is TRBJ2-1; D might be TRBD2 (6 bases). Germline CDR1 and CDR2: SGHAT and FQNNGV. The CDR3 contains 15 residues. Deletions cut 8 bases from V and 6 bases from J, with 20 bases between. The CDR3 DNA sequence: TGTGCCAGCTCCCCTGCGGGCGGGGCAATCAATGAGCAGTTCTTC. Translating it yields CASSPAGGAINEQFF.

The chain is built from TRBV2 and TRBJ2-7; TRBD1 matches at 8 bases. Germline V gives CDR1 SNHLY, CDR2 FYNNEI. Trimming removed 1 base from V and 2 bases from J; junction bases left unmatched: 4. CDR3 length: 15 residues. The chain's CDR3 is CASSEVQGATYEQYF. The CDR3 DNA reads TGTGCCAGCAGTGAAGTCCAGGGGGCTACCTACGAGCAGTACTTC.

A few counts support this clonotype. This chain uses TRBV20-1 with TRBJ1-1; D ambiguous. The CDR3 totals 13 residues. V was cut by 2 bases and J by 1 base, with 8 bases left in between. CDR1 is DFQATT and CDR2 is SNEGSKA in the germline V gene (reference sequence). The CDR3 reads CSARHTSNTEAFF. The DNA of the CDR3 is TGCAGTGCTAGACATACATCGAACACTGAAGCTTTCTTT.

Only a few counts were recorded for this clonotype. The rearrangement links TRBV6-5 to TRBJ1-4, with D uncertain. Germline V CDR1 and CDR2: MNHEY, SVGAGI. V was pared by 2 bases and J by 4 bases, with 14 bases between. This CDR3 contains 16 residues. CDR3 in amino acids: CASSYHGGIDNEKLFF. CDR3 nucleotide sequence: TGTGCCAGCAGTTACCATGGAGGAATCGATAATGAAAAACTGTTTTTT.

J is TRBJ2-1 and V is TRBV7-2; 10 bases align to TRBD2. The germline gives CDR1 SGHTA, CDR2 FQGNSA. CDR3 size: 16 residues. V lost 2 bases and J lost 5; bases outside the gene matches: 6. This CDR3 is CASSLMSTSGNNEQFF. The CDR3, as DNA: TGTGCCAGCAGCTTAATGTCCACTAGCGGGAACAATGAGCAGTTCTTC.